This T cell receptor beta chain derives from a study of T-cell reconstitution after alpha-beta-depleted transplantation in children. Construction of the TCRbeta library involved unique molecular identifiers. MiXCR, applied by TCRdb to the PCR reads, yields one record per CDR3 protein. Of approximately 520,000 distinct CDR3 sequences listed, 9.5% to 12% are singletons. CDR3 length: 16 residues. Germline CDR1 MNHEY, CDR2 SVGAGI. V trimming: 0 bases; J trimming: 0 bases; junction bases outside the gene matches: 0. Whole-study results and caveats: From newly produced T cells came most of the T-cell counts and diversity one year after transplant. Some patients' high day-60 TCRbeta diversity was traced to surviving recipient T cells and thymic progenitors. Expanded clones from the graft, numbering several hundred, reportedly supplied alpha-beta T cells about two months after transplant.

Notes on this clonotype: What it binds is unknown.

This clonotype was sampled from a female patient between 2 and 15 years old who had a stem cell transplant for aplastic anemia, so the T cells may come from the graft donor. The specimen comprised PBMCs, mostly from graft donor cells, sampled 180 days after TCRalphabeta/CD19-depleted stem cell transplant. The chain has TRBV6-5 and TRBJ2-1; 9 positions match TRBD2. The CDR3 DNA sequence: TGTGCCAGCAGTTACTCTAGCGGGAGCTCCTACAATGAGCAGTTCTTC. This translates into CASSYSSGSSYNEQFF.